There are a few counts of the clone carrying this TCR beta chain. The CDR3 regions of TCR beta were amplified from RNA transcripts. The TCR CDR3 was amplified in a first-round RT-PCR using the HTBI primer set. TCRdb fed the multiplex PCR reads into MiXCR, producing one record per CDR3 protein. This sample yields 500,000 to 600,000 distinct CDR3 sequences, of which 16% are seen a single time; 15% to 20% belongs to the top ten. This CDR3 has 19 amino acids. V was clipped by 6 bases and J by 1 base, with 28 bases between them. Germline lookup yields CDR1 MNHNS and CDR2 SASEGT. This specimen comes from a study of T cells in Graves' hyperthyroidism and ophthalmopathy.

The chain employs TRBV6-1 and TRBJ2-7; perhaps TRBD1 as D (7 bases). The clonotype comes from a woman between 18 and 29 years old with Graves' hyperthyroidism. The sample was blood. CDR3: CASRTLRTGGVGRSYEQYF. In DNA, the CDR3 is TGTGCCAGCAGAACCTTACGGACAGGTGGAGTTGGGAGGTCCTACGAGCAGTACTTC.